A selection of T cell receptor beta chains follows, all from one sample in a study of neurological immune-mediated disorders. In TCRdb, the 5' RACE reads were re-called with MiXCR into one record per CDR3 protein. The sample records tens of thousands of distinct CDR3 sequences, 3.8% being singletons. Input material: PBMCs. The receptors derive from a man in his sixties with multiple sclerosis. The CDR3 runs from the conserved cysteine through the conserved F or W. The D gene is left open where the match is weak. Not every row has a clone size; where given, it reads once, few, many or a size class.

>-|TRBV5-1|TRBJ2-7|many
TGCGCCAGCAGCCCCGGACTCTATTACGAGCAGTACTTC
CASSPGLYYEQYF
>TRBD1|TRBV20-1|TRBJ2-1|many
TGCAGTGCTAGTGGGGACAGGGACTACAATGAGCAGTTCTTC
CSASGDRDYNEQFF
>TRBD2|TRBV24-1|TRBJ2-1|many
TGTGCCACCAGTGACTCAAGCGGACCGGGGGGTGAGCAGTTCTTC
CATSDSSGPGGEQFF
>-|TRBV20-1|TRBJ2-7|many
TGCAGCTTAAGCAGAGGCCCGGGCCCGCAGATATCCTACGAGCAGTACTTC
CSLSRGPGPQISYEQYF
>TRBD1|TRBV7-2|TRBJ2-7|many
TGTGCCAGCACCCCTGCGGCTGGGACAGCCTCCTACGAGCAGTACTTC
CASTPAAGTASYEQYF
>TRBD2|TRBV20-1|TRBJ2-5|many
TGCAGTGCTAGAGATCTTGTAGTAACTAGCGGGTTCGATCCCCAAGAGACCCAGTACTTC
CSARDLVVTSGFDPQETQYF
>-|TRBV5-6|TRBJ1-4|many
TGTGCCAGCAGCCCCCTACGTCGGGAGGAAAAACTGTTTTTT
CASSPLRREEKLFF
>TRBD1|TRBV20-1|TRBJ1-2|many
TGCAGTGGCGGGACAGACAAGCGGGCTAACTATGGCTACACCTTC
CSGGTDKRANYGYTF
>TRBD1|TRBV20-1|TRBJ1-5|many
TGCAGTGCTAGGCCTTCAGGGGGAAGAAATCAGCCCCAGCATTTT
CSARPSGGRNQPQHF
>TRBD1|TRBV27|TRBJ1-2|many
TGTGCCAGCAGTCCAGGACAGGGGACTAACTATGGCTACACCTTC
CASSPGQGTNYGYTF
>-|TRBV20-1|TRBJ1-1|many
TGCAGTGCTGGCTGGGGGTGGGAAGCTTTCTTT
CSAGWGWEAFF
>TRBD2|TRBV20-1|TRBJ2-3|-
TGCAGTGCTAGAGCACTAGCGGACTACACAGATACGCAGTATTTT
CSARALADYTDTQYF
>-|TRBV7-2|TRBJ1-1|many
TGTGCCAGCAGCCTATACCCTGGGCGGGAAGCTTTCTTT
CASSLYPGREAFF
>-|TRBV15|TRBJ1-1|many
TGTGCCACCAGCAGAAAAGGGGGGGACACTGAAGCTTTCTTT
CATSRKGGDTEAFF
>-|TRBV5-6|TRBJ1-1|many
TGTGCCAGCAGCTTGGAAGCACGGATGAACACTGAAGCTTTCTTT
CASSLEARMNTEAFF
>TRBD1|TRBV20-1|TRBJ2-1|many
TGCAGTGCTAGAGATCGGACCACGGGGACAGTTAAGTTGTATGAGCAGTTCTTC
CSARDRTTGTVKLYEQFF
>-|TRBV20-1|TRBJ1-1|many
TGCAGTGCGCGGGCCAGGACGAACACTGAAGCTTTCTTT
CSARARTNTEAFF
>-|TRBV20-1|TRBJ1-1|many
TGCAGTGCTAGAGTTAGGGCCACTGAAGCTTTCTTT
CSARVRATEAFF
>-|TRBV28|TRBJ1-5|-
TGTGCCAGCAGTTTACTGAACGGTCAGCCCCAGCATTTT
CASSLLNGQPQHF
>-|TRBV7-2|TRBJ1-1|-
TGTGCCAGCAGCTCGGCGGTGTTCACTGAAGCTTTCTTT
CASSSAVFTEAFF
>TRBD1|TRBV5-1|TRBJ2-1|many
TGCGCCAGCAGCTGGGGACAGGGAGGGTGGAATGAGCAGTTCTTC
CASSWGQGGWNEQFF
>TRBD1|TRBV7-9|TRBJ1-1|many
TGTGCCAGTCTTCGGACAGGGGCGGACACTGAAGCTTTCTTT
CASLRTGADTEAFF
>-|TRBV28|TRBJ2-1|-
TGTGACAGCAGTACCAGGGGTAATGAGCAGTTCTTC
CDSSTRGNEQFF
>-|TRBV3-1|TRBJ2-3|many
TGTGCCAGCAGCCAAGATCGGCGCTTGGCCCCTACAGATACGCAGTATTTT
CASSQDRRLAPTDTQYF
>TRBD2|TRBV19|TRBJ2-3|-
TGTGCCAGTAGTTCCGGAGCGGGGCTCACAGATACGCAGTATTTT
CASSSGAGLTDTQYF
>-|TRBV20-1|TRBJ1-4|many
TGCAGTGCTAGGGGGGATGTGGCAGAGGAACTGTTTTTT
CSARGDVAEELFF
>-|TRBV20-1|TRBJ2-5|many
TGCAGTGTCTTCCAAGAGACCCAGTACTTC
CSVFQETQYF
>-|TRBV6-5|TRBJ1-6|-
TGTGCCGTAAGAGACAAACTCCTATATAATTCACACCTCCACTTT
CAVRDKLLYNSHLHF
>TRBD2|TRBV5-1|TRBJ2-5|many
TGCGCCAGCAGCGGGACTAGCGGCCAAGAGACCCAGTACTTC
CASSGTSGQETQYF
>TRBD1|TRBV15|TRBJ1-1|many
TGTGCCACCAGCAGAACAGGGGCGAACACTGAAGCTTTCTTT
CATSRTGANTEAFF
>TRBD1|TRBV5-1|TRBJ1-2|many
TGCGCCAGCAGGCCGACAGGGACCTATGGCTACACCTTC
CASRPTGTYGYTF
>-|TRBV28|TRBJ1-5|many
TGTGCCAGCAGTTTATTGTTAGGGAGCAATCAGCCCCAGCATTTT
CASSLLLGSNQPQHF
>-|TRBV20-1|TRBJ2-6|many
TGCAGTGCGAAACGGGGCTCTGGGGCCAACGTCCTGACTTTC
CSAKRGSGANVLTF
>-|TRBV6-6|TRBJ2-1|many
TGTGCCAGCAGTTACTCGGGAGTGGGAAATGAGCAGTTCTTC
CASSYSGVGNEQFF
>-|TRBV28|TRBJ1-4|many
TGTGCCAGCAGTTTAGGTGCATTTTCAAAACTGTTTTTT
CASSLGAFSKLFF
>TRBD1|TRBV6-6|TRBJ2-5|many
TGTGCCAGCAGTACACAGGGGGCTAGGGGGACCCAGTACTTC
CASSTQGARGTQYF
>-|TRBV20-1|TRBJ2-3|medium-sized
TGCAGTGCTAGGATTACTTACGGCAGCACAGATACGCAGTATTTT
CSARITYGSTDTQYF
>-|TRBV5-1|TRBJ2-1|-
TGCGCCAGCAGCTTGGAGATTATGGACAGTTCCTACAATGAGCAGTTCTTC
CASSLEIMDSSYNEQFF
>-|TRBV5-1|TRBJ2-7|many
TGCGCCAGCAGCTTGGTTCTGGGAACCTACGAGCAGTACTTC
CASSLVLGTYEQYF
>-|TRBV20-1|TRBJ2-3|many
TGCAGTGCTAGGCTAGCGATGAACACAGATACGCAGTATTTT
CSARLAMNTDTQYF
>TRBD2|TRBV5-1|TRBJ2-1|many
TGCGCCAGCAGCTCCCGGGGTAGCGGGAGGCTATACAATGAGCAGTTCTTC
CASSSRGSGRLYNEQFF